This T cell receptor (beta chain) was sequenced for a study of cytomegalovirus exposure and HLA in healthy donors. The wider study: Previous work identified 90 million to 130 million unique TCR beta sequences from around 170 million T cells.

With 60 Vbeta and 13 Jbeta primers, the PCR was carried out. Libraries were prepared by immunoSEQ multiplex PCR; TCRdb keeps only in-frame clonotypes and omits some of them. The data show around 150,000 clones, 75% to 90% seen once. As regards this clone: Its antigen is not known.

The CDR3 extends over 13 amino acids. V lost 7 bases, J lost 1 base, and 10 bases lay in between. The V gene's germline CDR1 is LNHDA and CDR2 SQIVND (reference sequence). General study points: A later analysis reportedly identified an Asian-associated ancestry cluster as carrying fewer N-insertions than the approximately 670-donor mean.

Sequenced input: PBMCs. The TCR originated in a woman under 30 in good health and CMV-seronegative. This chain uses TRBV19 with TRBJ1-1, with D perhaps matching TRBD1 (6 bases). DNA of the CDR3: TGTGCCAGTATGGGGGACAAGAACACTGAAGCTTTCTTT. Translating gives CASMGDKNTEAFF. Full variable domain (rest looked up from reference TRBV19 and TRBJ1-1): DGGITQSPKYLFRKEGQNVTLSCEQNLNHDAMYWYRQDPGQGLRLIYYSQIVNDFQKGDIAEGYSVSREKKESFPLTVTSAQKNPTAFYLCASMGDKNTEAFFGQGTRLTVV.